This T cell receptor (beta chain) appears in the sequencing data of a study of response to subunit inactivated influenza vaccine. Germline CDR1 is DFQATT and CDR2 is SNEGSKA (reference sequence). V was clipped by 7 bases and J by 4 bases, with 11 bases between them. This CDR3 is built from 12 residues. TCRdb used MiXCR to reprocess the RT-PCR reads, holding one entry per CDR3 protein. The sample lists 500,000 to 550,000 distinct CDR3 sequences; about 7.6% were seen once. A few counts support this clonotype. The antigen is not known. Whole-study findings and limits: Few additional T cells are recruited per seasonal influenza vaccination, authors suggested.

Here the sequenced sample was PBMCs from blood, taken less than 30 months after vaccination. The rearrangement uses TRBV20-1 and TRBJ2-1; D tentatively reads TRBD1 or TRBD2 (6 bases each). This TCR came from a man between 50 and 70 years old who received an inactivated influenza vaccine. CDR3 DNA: TGCAGTGGACGGGGGCTATACAATGAGCAGTTCTTC. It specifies CSGRGLYNEQFF.